The 23 T cell receptor beta chains below were found in one sample sequenced in a study of blood T cell repertoires in COVID-19. Some clones are missing from TCRdb's copy, which holds only in-frame ones; the method was immunoSEQ multiplex PCR. The sample lists around 140,000 clones, roughly 84% occurring once. Source material: peripheral blood. The source is a man aged 25-45 years with COVID-19, enrolled during active disease.

V is TRBV20-1 and J is TRBJ2-7; 7 bases line up with TRBD2. The CDR3 consists of 14 residues. Germline V gives CDR1 DFQATT, CDR2 SNEGSKA (reference sequence). With V trimmed by 3 bases and J by 5 bases, 10 bases remained unmatched. The CDR3 loop is CSASQLAKNHEQYF. CDR3 in DNA: TGCAGTGCTAGTCAACTAGCGAAAAATCACGAGCAGTACTTC.

The chain recombines TRBV19 with TRBJ2-4; a weak D match, TRBD2 (5 bases). Germline V gene sequence: CDR1 LNHDA, CDR2 SQIVND (reference sequence). This CDR3 is 14 amino acids long. The V end was cut by 6 bases, the J end by 1 base, with 10 bases between. Here the CDR3 reads CASRVTGAKNIQYF. DNA of the CDR3: TGTGCCAGTAGGGTCACGGGGGCCAAAAACATTCAGTACTTC.

The chain recombines TRBV27 with TRBJ2-7; 8 nucleotides align to TRBD1. The length of the CDR3 is 14 residues. Losses at the gene ends were 2 bases for V and 7 bases for J; bases not matched to a gene: 7. Germline lookup yields CDR1 MNHEY and CDR2 SMNVEV (reference sequence). CDR3 in DNA: TGTGCCAGCAGTTTACGGCAGGGGGCCTGGGAGCAGTACTTC. Translation gives CASSLRQGAWEQYF.

The V and J genes are TRBV5-6 and TRBJ1-2, with no clear D. Germline V gene data show CDR1 as SGHDT and CDR2 as YYEEEE. The V gene lost 2 bases and the J gene lost 6 bases, with 11 bases spanning the gap. There are 13 residues in the CDR3. CDR3 DNA sequence: TGTGCCAGCAGCTTCACTAGTAAGGATGGCTACACCTTC. As protein: CASSFTSKDGYTF. Supplemented by reference TRBV5-6 and TRBJ1-2, the full variable domain reads DAGVTQSPTHLIKTRGQQVTLRCSPKSGHDTVSWYQQALGQGPQFIFQYYEEEERQRGNFPDRFSGHQFPNYSSELNVNALLLGDSALYLCASSFTSKDGYTFGSGTRLTVV.

This clone was counted a single time. The gene calls are TRBV27 and TRBJ2-1, with 10 bases identical to TRBD2. CDR3 length equals 16 residues. Trimming took 5 bases from V and 8 from J; bases not matched to a gene: 12. Looked up from germline, CDR1 is MNHEY and CDR2 is SMNVEV (reference sequence). For the CDR3, the DNA is TGTGCCAGCAGTCCCATTGGGCTAGCGGGAGCCCATGAGCAGTTCTTC. Its translation: CASSPIGLAGAHEQFF.

The chain employs TRBV10-3 and TRBJ2-1; 12 nucleotides line up with TRBD1. Losses at the gene ends were 10 bases for V and 10 bases for J; bases not matched to a gene: 8. The CDR3 consists of 13 residues. The germline gives CDR1 ENHRY, CDR2 SYGVKD. The chain's CDR3 is CATDPGTGGEQFF. CDR3 coding DNA: TGTGCCACCGATCCCGGGACAGGGGGCGAGCAGTTCTTC.

This chain joins TRBV2 and TRBJ2-7; perhaps TRBD1 as D (5 bases). V lost 5 bases, J lost 7 bases, and 12 bases lay in between. CDR1 is SNHLY and CDR2 is FYNNEI in the germline V gene. The CDR3 sequence is 12 residues long. The CDR3: CASSLQGWEQYF. DNA for the CDR3: TGTGCCAGCAGTCTCCAGGGTTGGGAGCAGTACTTC. Together with reference TRBV2 and TRBJ2-7, the CDR3 gives the full variable domain: EPEVTQTPSHQVTQMGQEVILRCVPISNHLYFYWYRQILGQKVEFLVSFYNNEISEKSEIFDDQFSVERPDGSNFTLKIRSTKLEDSAMYFCASSLQGWEQYFGPGTRLTVT.

This sequence joins TRBV2 and TRBJ1-2, with TRBD1 matching 10 bases. With 6 bases clipped from V and 7 bases from J, the junction kept 5 bases outside the gene matches. The germline V gene encodes CDR1 SNHLY and CDR2 FYNNEI. This CDR3 comprises 13 residues. The chain's CDR3 is CASRRRDRGGYTF. CDR3 DNA sequence: TGTGCCAGCAGACGGCGGGACAGGGGTGGCTACACCTTC.

As DNA, the CDR3 is TGCAGCGTAGCTACAGGGGCAACTAATGAAAAACTGTTTTTT. Translation: CSVATGATNEKLFF. The V and J genes are TRBV29-1 and TRBJ1-4; TRBD1 matches at 7 bases. The CDR3 runs 14 residues. V shed 6 bases and J 0 bases; nucleotides not matched to a gene: 4. From germline, CDR1 is SQVTM and CDR2 ANQGSEA.

The V and J genes are TRBV7-8 and TRBJ1-3, with a tentative D call TRBD1 (5 bases). The CDR3 length is 17 residues. Germline V gene lookup returns CDR1 SGHVS and CDR2 FQNEAQ. V lost 2 bases and J lost 0, with 14 bases in between. The CDR3 DNA follows: TGTGCCAGCAGCTTACGCGAAGGGGTCCGCTCTGGAAACACCATATATTTT. It is translated as CASSLREGVRSGNTIYF.

This chain joins TRBV30 and TRBJ1-1, with TRBD1 as a possible D gene (5 bases). Trimming removed 1 base from V and 1 base from J, with 7 bases in between. CDR1 and CDR2 from the germline V gene are GTSNPN and SVGIG (reference sequence). The CDR3 length is 13 residues. DNA of the CDR3: TGTGCCTGGAGTGGACAGCCGAACACTGAAGCTTTCTTT. Residues: CAWSGQPNTEAFF.

The chain employs TRBV2 and TRBJ1-4; 9 bases fit TRBD1. From germline, CDR1 is SNHLY and CDR2 FYNNEI. The CDR3 extends over 13 amino acids. The J segment lost 7 bases and the V segment lost 7 bases, leaving 4 bases of the junction unmatched. The CDR3 reads CASKGTGTEKLFF. Here the CDR3 DNA reads TGTGCCAGCAAAGGGACAGGGACTGAAAAACTGTTTTTT.

V usage is TRBV5-8 and J usage is TRBJ1-4; 9 bases match TRBD1. Per germline, CDR1 SGHTS and CDR2 YDEGEE. With 4 bases clipped from V and 13 bases from J, the junction kept 11 bases outside the gene matches. The CDR3 sequence is 14 residues long. The CDR3: CASSKDRGFIRLFF. CDR3 nucleotide sequence: TGTGCCAGCAGCAAGGACAGGGGATTTATTCGACTGTTTTTT.

V and J are TRBV28 and TRBJ2-1; 7 bases map to TRBD2. The trim removed 5 bases at V and 3 bases at J, leaving 7 bases unmatched. Germline V gene lookup returns CDR1 MDHEN and CDR2 SYDVKM. The CDR3 is 15 residues long. The CDR3 loop is CASSLHGLDYNEQFF. For the CDR3, the DNA is TGTGCCAGCAGTCTACACGGACTAGACTACAATGAGCAGTTCTTC.

This rearrangement joins TRBV30 to TRBJ2-1, with TRBD2 matching over 9 bases. Trimming removed 8 bases from V and 7 bases from J; junction bases left unmatched: 12. The germline gives CDR1 GTSNPN, CDR2 SVGIG (reference sequence). CDR3 size: 14 residues. In DNA, the CDR3 is TGTGCCCAGGAGGGCGGGAGGGCCAATAATGAGCAGTTCTTC. Encoded protein: CAQEGGRANNEQFF.

V usage is TRBV11-2 and J usage is TRBJ2-2; 8 nucleotides agree with TRBD2. The CDR3 has 17 amino acids. The trim removed 3 bases at V and 7 bases at J, leaving 13 bases unmatched. The germline gives CDR1 SGHAT, CDR2 FQNNGV. CDR3 in DNA: TGTGCCAGCAGCTTCCTGCCTCAAGCGGGAGCGGGCGGGGAGCTGTTTTTT. Translated: CASSFLPQAGAGGELFF.

The genes are TRBV13 and TRBJ2-7; D unclear. Germline CDR1 PRHDT, CDR2 FYEKMQ (reference sequence). V was cut by 4 bases and J by 6 bases, with 10 bases left in between. This CDR3 is 12 amino acids long. CDR3 nucleotide sequence: TGTGCCAGCAGCTCGTACCCCGGCGAGCAGTACTTC. This gives the protein CASSSYPGEQYF.

This clone was picked up one time. This rearrangement joins TRBV27 to TRBJ1-2; D is unresolved. CDR3 length equals 13 residues. Germline loops: CDR1 MNHEY, CDR2 SMNVEV (reference sequence). V was pared by 5 bases and J by 8 bases, with 15 bases between. CDR3 coding DNA: TGTGCCAGCAGTAAAAGGACCGGCGGGGGCTACACCTTC. Protein product: CASSKRTGGGYTF.

V usage is TRBV4-1 and J usage is TRBJ1-2, with 8 bases that match TRBD1. CDR3 length: 15 residues. The germline V gene encodes CDR1 MGHRA and CDR2 YSYEKL. V dropped 4 bases and J dropped 4; count of bases not matched to a gene: 8. This CDR3 is CASSPGQGGSYGYTF. CDR3 DNA sequence: TGCGCCAGCAGCCCTGGACAGGGCGGGTCCTATGGCTACACCTTC.

The rearrangement links TRBV2 to TRBJ2-7, with D possibly being TRBD2 (6 bases). The V gene's germline CDR1 is SNHLY and CDR2 FYNNEI. V was clipped by 4 bases and J by 1 base, with 17 bases between them. The CDR3 runs 16 residues. CDR3 in DNA: TGTGCCAGCAGTGCCTCCGGAGGGGTAGGGTCCTACGAGCAGTACTTC. Its translation: CASSASGGVGSYEQYF.

V usage is TRBV7-3 and J usage is TRBJ1-2; D is possibly TRBD1 (6 bases). Germline CDR1 SGHTA, CDR2 FQGTGA. This CDR3 region has 14 residues. Trimming cost V 2 bases and J 2 bases, with 9 bases left between them. The CDR3 DNA reads as TGTGCCAGCAGCTTAGAGGGGGGGAACTATGGCTACACCTTC. This sequence encodes CASSLEGGNYGYTF.

V usage is TRBV18 and J usage is TRBJ2-1, with D possibly being TRBD2 (5 bases). V gave up 0 bases and J gave up 5 bases, with 17 bases separating them. Looked up from germline, CDR1 is KGHSH and CDR2 is LQKENI. This CDR3 region has 17 residues. The chain's CDR3 is CASSPPRVHPKDNEQFF. CDR3 DNA sequence: TGTGCCAGCTCACCACCGAGGGTTCACCCCAAGGACAATGAGCAGTTCTTC.

The gene calls are TRBV5-1 and TRBJ2-1; the D gene is possibly TRBD1 (5 bases). V dropped 4 bases and J dropped 7 bases, with 15 bases sitting between them. CDR1 and CDR2 from the germline V gene are SGHRS and YFSETQ. The CDR3 covers 14 residues. The DNA of the CDR3 is TGCGCCAGCAGCCAGGGTAGCTCGATTAATGAGCAGTTCTTC. Translating it yields CASSQGSSINEQFF.